This TCR beta chain was recorded in a study of blood T cell repertoires in COVID-19. Individuals aged about 18 to 89 years were recruited from 24 US areas. Clones were sequenced by immunoSEQ multiplex PCR, and TCRdb holds only the in-frame ones, with some missing. Altogether 250,000 to 350,000 clones are present, about nine tenths being singletons, with the ten largest covering 8.9%. The sequencing sample was made of PBMCs or T cells enriched from blood (not recorded which). The TCR sequence derives from a woman aged 18 to 35 who had recovered from COVID-19.

CDR3 loop: CASSFTSVTYNEQFF. The CDR3 region has the DNA TGTGCCAGCAGCTTCACTAGCGTAACCTACAATGAGCAGTTCTTC. The genes are TRBV6-5 and TRBJ2-1; 7 bases map to TRBD2. V was clipped by 6 bases and J by 2 bases; unmatched bases: 7. Germline CDR1 is MNHEY and CDR2 is SVGAGI. The CDR3 covers 15 residues.